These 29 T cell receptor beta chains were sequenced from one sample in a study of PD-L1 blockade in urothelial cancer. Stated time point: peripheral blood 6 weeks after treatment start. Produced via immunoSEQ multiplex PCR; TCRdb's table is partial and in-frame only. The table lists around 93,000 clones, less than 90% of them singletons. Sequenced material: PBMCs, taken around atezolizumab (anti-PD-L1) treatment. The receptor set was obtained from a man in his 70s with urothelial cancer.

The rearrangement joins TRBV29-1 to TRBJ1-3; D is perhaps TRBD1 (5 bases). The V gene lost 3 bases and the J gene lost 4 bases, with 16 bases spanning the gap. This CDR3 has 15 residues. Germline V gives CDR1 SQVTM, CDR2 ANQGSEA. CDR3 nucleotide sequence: TGCAGCGTTGAGTTGGCCGAAAGACAGGGAAACACCATATATTTT. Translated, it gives CSVELAERQGNTIYF.

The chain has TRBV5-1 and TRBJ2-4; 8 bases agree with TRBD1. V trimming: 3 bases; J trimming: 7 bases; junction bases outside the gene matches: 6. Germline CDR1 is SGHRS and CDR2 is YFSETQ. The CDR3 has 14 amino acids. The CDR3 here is CASSSQGAGNIQYF. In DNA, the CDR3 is TGCGCCAGCAGCTCCCAGGGGGCAGGGAACATTCAGTACTTC.

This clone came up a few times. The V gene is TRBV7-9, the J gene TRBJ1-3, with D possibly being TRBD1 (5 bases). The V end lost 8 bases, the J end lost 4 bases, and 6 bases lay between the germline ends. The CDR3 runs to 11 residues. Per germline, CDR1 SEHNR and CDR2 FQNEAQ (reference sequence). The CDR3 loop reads CASAGGNTIYF. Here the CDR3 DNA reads TGTGCCAGCGCAGGGGGAAACACCATATATTTT.

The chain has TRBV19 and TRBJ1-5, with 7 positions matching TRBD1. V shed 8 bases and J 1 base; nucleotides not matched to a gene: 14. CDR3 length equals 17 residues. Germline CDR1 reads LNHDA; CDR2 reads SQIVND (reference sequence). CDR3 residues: CASASQGDMLSNQPQHF. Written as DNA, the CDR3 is TGTGCCAGTGCGAGCCAGGGGGATATGCTCAGCAATCAGCCCCAGCATTTT.

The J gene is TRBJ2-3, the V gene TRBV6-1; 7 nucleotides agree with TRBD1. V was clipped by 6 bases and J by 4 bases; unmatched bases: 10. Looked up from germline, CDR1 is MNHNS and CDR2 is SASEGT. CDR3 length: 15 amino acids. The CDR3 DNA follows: TGTGCCAGCAGCCTCAGACAGGGCTTTTCAGATACGCAGTATTTT. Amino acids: CASSLRQGFSDTQYF.

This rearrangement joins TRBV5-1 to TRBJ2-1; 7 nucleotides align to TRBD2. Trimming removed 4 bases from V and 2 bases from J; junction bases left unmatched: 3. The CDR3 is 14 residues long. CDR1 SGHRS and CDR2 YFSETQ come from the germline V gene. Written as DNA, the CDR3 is TGCGCCAGCAGCCCTGGACTAGCCTACAATGAGCAGTTCTTC. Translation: CASSPGLAYNEQFF.

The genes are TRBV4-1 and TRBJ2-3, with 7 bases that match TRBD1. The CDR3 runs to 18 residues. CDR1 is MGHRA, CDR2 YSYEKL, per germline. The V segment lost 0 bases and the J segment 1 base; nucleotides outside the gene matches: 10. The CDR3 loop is CASSQEGDRAEGTDTQYF. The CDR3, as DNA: TGCGCCAGCAGCCAAGAGGGAGACAGGGCGGAGGGCACAGATACGCAGTATTTT.

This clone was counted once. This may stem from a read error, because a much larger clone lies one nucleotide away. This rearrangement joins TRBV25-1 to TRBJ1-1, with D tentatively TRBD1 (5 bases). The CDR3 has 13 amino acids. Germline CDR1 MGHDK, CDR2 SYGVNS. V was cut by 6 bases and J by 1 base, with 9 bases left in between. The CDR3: CASSQTANTEAFF. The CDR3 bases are TGTGCCAGCAGCCAGACAGCGAACACTGAAGCTTTCTTT.

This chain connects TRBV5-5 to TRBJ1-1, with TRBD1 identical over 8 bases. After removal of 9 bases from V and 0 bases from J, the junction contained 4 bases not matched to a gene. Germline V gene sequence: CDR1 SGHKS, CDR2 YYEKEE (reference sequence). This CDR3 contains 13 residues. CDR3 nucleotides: TGTGCCACTACGACAGGGGTGAACACTGAAGCTTTCTTT. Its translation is CATTTGVNTEAFF.

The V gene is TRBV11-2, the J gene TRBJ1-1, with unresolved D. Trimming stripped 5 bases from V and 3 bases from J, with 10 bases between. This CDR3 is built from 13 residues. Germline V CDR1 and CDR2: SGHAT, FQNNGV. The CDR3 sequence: CASSPETDTEAFF. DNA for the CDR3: TGTGCCAGCAGCCCGGAGACGGACACTGAAGCTTTCTTT. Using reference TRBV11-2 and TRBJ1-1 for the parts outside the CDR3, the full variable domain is EAGVAQSPRYKIIEKRQSVAFWCNPISGHATLYWYQQILGQGPKLLIQFQNNGVVDDSQLPKDRFSAERLKGVDSTLKIQPAKLEDSAVYLCASSPETDTEAFFGQGTRLTVV.

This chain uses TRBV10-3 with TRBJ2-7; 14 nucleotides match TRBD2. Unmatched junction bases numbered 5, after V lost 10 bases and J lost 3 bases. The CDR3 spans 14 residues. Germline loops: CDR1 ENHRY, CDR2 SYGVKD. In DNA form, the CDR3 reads TGTGCCACCGGGACTAGCGGGAGTGTCTACGAGCAGTACTTC. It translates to CATGTSGSVYEQYF.

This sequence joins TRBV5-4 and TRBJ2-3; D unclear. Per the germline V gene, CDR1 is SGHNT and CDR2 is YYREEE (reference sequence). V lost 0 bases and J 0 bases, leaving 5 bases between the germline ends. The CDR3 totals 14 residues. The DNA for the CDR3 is TGTGCCAGCAGCTTGGCCGGGAGCACAGATACGCAGTATTTT. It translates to CASSLAGSTDTQYF.

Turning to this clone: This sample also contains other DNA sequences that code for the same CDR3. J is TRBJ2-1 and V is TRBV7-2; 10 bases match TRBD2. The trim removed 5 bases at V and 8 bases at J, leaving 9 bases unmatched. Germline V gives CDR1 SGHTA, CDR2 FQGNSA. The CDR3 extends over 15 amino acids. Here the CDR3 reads CASSPLPSGGHEQFF. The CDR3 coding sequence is TGTGCCAGCAGCCCCCTCCCTAGCGGGGGCCATGAGCAGTTCTTC.

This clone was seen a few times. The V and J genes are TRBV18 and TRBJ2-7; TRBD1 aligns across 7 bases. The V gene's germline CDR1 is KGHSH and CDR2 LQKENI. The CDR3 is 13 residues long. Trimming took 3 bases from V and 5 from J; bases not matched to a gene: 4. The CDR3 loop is CASSPGQGDEQYF. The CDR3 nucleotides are TGTGCCAGCTCACCTGGCCAGGGGGACGAGCAGTACTTC.

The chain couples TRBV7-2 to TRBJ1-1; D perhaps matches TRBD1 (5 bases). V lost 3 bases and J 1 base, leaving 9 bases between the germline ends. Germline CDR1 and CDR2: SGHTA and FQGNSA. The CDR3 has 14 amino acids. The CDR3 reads CASSLGPRNTEAFF. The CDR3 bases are TGTGCCAGCAGCTTGGGGCCCCGGAACACTGAAGCTTTCTTT.

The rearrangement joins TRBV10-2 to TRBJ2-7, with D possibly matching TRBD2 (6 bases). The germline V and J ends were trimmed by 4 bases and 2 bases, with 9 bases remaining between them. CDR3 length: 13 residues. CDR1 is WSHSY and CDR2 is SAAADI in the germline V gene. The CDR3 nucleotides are TGCGCCAGCAGTGGGGACTTTCCCTACGAGCAGTACTTC. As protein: CASSGDFPYEQYF.

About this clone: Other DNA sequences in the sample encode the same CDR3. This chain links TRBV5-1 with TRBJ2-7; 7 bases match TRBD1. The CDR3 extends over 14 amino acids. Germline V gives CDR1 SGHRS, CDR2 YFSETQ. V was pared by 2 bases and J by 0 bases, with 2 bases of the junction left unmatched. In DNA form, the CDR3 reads TGCGCCAGCAGCTTAGCAGGGGGCTCCTACGAGCAGTACTTC. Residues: CASSLAGGSYEQYF.

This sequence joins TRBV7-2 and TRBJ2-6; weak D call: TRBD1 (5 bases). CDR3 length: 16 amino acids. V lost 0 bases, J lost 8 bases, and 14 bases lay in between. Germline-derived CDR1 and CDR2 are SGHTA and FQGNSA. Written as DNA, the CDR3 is TGTGCCAGCAGCTTAGCGGCCCCCTTGGGGCCCAACGTCCTGACTTTC. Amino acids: CASSLAAPLGPNVLTF.

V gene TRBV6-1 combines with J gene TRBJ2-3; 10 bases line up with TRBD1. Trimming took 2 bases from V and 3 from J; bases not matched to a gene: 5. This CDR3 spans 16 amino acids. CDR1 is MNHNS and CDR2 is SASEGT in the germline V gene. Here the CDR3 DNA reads TGTGCCAGCAGTGAATGGGACAGGGGCCAAACAGATACGCAGTATTTT. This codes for CASSEWDRGQTDTQYF.

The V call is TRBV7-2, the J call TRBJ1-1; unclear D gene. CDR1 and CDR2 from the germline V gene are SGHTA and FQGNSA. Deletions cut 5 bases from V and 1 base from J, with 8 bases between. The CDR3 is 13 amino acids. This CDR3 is CASSVLRNTEAFF. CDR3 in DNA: TGTGCCAGCAGCGTACTGAGGAACACTGAAGCTTTCTTT.

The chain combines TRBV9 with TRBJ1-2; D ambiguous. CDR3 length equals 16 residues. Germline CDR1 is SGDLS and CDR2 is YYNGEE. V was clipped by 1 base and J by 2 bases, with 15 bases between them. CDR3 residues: CASSVSSSGSNYGYTF. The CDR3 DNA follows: TGTGCCAGCAGCGTATCCTCTTCGGGTTCGAACTATGGCTACACCTTC.

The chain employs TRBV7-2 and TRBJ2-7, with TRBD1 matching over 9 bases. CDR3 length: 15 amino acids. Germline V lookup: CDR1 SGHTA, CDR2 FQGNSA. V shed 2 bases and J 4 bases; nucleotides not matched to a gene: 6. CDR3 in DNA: TGTGCCAGCAGCTTATCGACAGGGGGGGGATACGAGCAGTACTTC. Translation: CASSLSTGGGYEQYF.

The CDR3 sequence: CASSFKGTGANVLTF. The CDR3 region has the DNA TGTGCCAGCAGTTTCAAGGGGACAGGGGCCAACGTCCTGACTTTC. This rearrangement joins TRBV6-1 to TRBJ2-6, with D tentatively TRBD1 (6 bases). This CDR3 is built from 15 residues. The V end lost 5 bases, the J end lost 4 bases, and 12 bases lay between the germline ends. Germline loops: CDR1 MNHNS, CDR2 SASEGT.

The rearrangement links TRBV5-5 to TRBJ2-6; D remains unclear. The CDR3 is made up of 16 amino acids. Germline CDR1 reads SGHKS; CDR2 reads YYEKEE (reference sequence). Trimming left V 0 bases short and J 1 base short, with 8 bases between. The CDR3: CASSLVIQSGANVLTF. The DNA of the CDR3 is TGTGCCAGCAGCTTGGTTATACAGTCTGGGGCCAACGTCCTGACTTTC.

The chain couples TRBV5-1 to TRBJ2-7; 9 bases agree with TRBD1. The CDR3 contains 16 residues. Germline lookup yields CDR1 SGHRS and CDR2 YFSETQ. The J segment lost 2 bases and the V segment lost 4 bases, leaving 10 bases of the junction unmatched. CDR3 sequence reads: CASSRTGAAAAYEQYF. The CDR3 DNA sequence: TGCGCCAGCAGCCGGACAGGGGCGGCCGCGGCCTACGAGCAGTACTTC.

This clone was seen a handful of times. CDR3 bases: TGTGCCAGCAGTCCCCGACGGGACTACGAGCAGTACTTC. It specifies CASSPRRDYEQYF. The gene calls are TRBV2 and TRBJ2-7; possibly TRBD2 for D (5 bases). CDR3 length: 13 amino acids. V shed 5 bases and J shed 3 bases, with 11 bases lying between them. Germline CDR1 reads SNHLY; CDR2 reads FYNNEI.

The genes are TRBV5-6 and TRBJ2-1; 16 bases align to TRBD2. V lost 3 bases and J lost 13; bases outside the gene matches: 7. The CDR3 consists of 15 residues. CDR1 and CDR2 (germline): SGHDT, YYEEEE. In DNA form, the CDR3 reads TGTGCCAGCAGCTGGGGACTAGCGGGGGGGCAGTTTCAGTTCTTC. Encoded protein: CASSWGLAGGQFQFF. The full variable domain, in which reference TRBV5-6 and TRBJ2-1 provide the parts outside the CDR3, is DAGVTQSPTHLIKTRGQQVTLRCSPKSGHDTVSWYQQALGQGPQFIFQYYEEEERQRGNFPDRFSGHQFPNYSSELNVNALLLGDSALYLCASSWGLAGGQFQFFGPGTRLTVL.

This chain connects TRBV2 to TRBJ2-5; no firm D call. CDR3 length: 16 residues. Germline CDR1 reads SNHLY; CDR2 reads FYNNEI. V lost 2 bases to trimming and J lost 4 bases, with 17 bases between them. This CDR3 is CASSETITSRRETQYF. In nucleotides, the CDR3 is TGTGCCAGCAGTGAAACTATAACCTCCCGAAGAGAGACCCAGTACTTC.

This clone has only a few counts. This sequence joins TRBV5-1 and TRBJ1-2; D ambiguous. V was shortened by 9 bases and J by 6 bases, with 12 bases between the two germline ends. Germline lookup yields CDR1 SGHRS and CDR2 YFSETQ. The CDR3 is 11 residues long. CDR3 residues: CATTADNGYTF. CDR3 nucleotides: TGCGCCACCACCGCGGATAATGGCTACACCTTC.